A single T cell receptor beta chain is shown here with its context. Cohorts were determined from participant-reported clinical history. This sample was included in a study of blood T cell repertoires in COVID-19. Study summary: From T cells, B-cell-depleted T cells, or PBMCs came the material, which was cDNA or gDNA.

The protocol was immunoSEQ multiplex PCR, while the TCRdb copy is restricted to in-frame clones and leaves out a portion. Among about 140,000 clones listed, approximately 88% were seen once. The sequence came from a man aged 35 to 55 with acute COVID-19. The sample was PBMCs or T cells enriched from blood (not recorded which).

The CDR3 coding sequence is TGCGCCAGCAGCCGACTTCGGACAGGGAGCTTGACGCGGAATGAGCAGTTCTTC. Translated: CASSRLRTGSLTRNEQFF. The chain couples TRBV4-3 to TRBJ2-1; the match to TRBD1 covers 8 bases. The germline gives CDR1 LGHNA, CDR2 YSLEER. The V and J ends lost 4 bases and 7 bases, in that order; junction bases with no gene match: 18. The CDR3 extends over 18 amino acids.